The clone carrying this T cell receptor (beta chain) was observed a handful of times. Its target is unknown. This sample was taken from a study of response to subunit inactivated influenza vaccine. Whole-study findings and limits: Authors suggested few new T cells are recruited by each seasonal influenza vaccination.

In TCRdb, the RT-PCR reads were re-called with MiXCR into one record per CDR3 protein. This repertoire shows roughly 190,000 distinct CDR3 sequences, around 15% found once; its top ten account for under 30%. The CDR3 sequence is 16 residues long. Trimming removed 1 base from V and 0 bases from J, with 10 bases in between. The sequences come from CD8+ T cells sorted from PBMCs, collected about 5 days after vaccination. The V call is TRBV12-3 or TRBV12-4, the J call TRBJ2-1; D is ambiguous. The receptor's source is a man aged 50-59 years who received an inactivated influenza vaccine. The CDR3 loop reads CASSLDRMSSYNEQFF. CDR3 nucleotide sequence: TGTGCCAGCAGTTTAGACAGAATGAGCTCCTACAATGAGCAGTTCTTC.